These 14 T cell receptor beta chains originate from one sample sequenced in a study of molecular identifiers for immune sequencing clone quantification. TCRdb fed the PCR reads into MiXCR, producing one record per CDR3 protein. The sample yields about 640,000 distinct CDR3 sequences, just under 20% seen once. The sample comprised naive CD8+ T cells from blood, with Jurkat cell RNA spiked in. The subset was: FACS-sorted CD8+CD4-CCR7+CD45RA+ naive T cells. These receptors all come from a human donor in good health. Some libraries in this study had Jurkat cell RNA spiked in.

This clonotype was seen a few times. Being one base from a much bigger clone, this may be a read error. It is likely a read error, because the conserved phenylalanine at the end of the CDR3 is missing. The V gene is TRBV14, the J gene TRBJ2-4; D ambiguous. Looked up from germline, CDR1 is SGHDN and CDR2 is FVKESK. V lost 4 bases and J 0 bases, leaving 7 bases between the germline ends. This CDR3 has 14 amino acids. CDR3 bases: TGTGCCAGCAGCCGCGAGGAAGCCAAAAACATTCAGTACCTC. Encoded protein: CASSREEAKNIQYL.

About this clonotype: A much larger clone sits a single nucleotide away, making a read error possible. The V call is TRBV20-1, the J call TRBJ2-7; D is perhaps TRBD1 (5 bases). The V gene's germline CDR1 is DFQATT and CDR2 SNEGSKA (reference sequence). The V gene lost 6 bases and the J gene lost 0 bases, with 15 bases spanning the gap. This CDR3 contains 14 residues. CDR3 DNA sequence: TGCAGTGCCTTGAGTCTAACAGGCTCCTACGAGCAGTACTTC. Translated: CSALSLTGSYEQYF.

This clonotype was seen at least ten times. J is TRBJ2-3 and V is TRBV6-2 or TRBV6-3; 11 nucleotides align to TRBD2. This CDR3 has 19 residues. V trimming: 2 bases; J trimming: 7 bases; junction bases outside the gene matches: 17. Germline CDR1 is MNHEY and CDR2 is SVGEGT. The CDR3 nucleotides are TGTGCCAGCAGTTACGAGCGGCTAGCGGGAGGCCGCGGGCAAAATACGCAGTATTTT. Translation: CASSYERLAGGRGQNTQYF.

Comments on this clonotype: A much bigger clone sits one base away, suggesting this may be a read error. V and J are TRBV25-1 and TRBJ2-5; TRBD2 matches 8 bases. The CDR3 has 17 amino acids. Germline-derived CDR1 and CDR2 are MGHDK and SYGVNS. V was clipped by 5 bases and J by 0 bases; unmatched bases: 11. The CDR3 reads CASSLPGGRPYQETQYF. The CDR3 DNA follows: TGTGCCAGCAGTCTCCCGGGAGGGAGGCCATACCAAGAGACCCAGTACTTC. Together with reference TRBV25-1 and TRBJ2-5, the CDR3 gives the full variable domain: EADIYQTPRYLVIGTGKKITLECSQTMGHDKMYWYQQDPGMELHLIHYSYGVNSTEKGDLSSESTVSRIRTEHFPLTLESARPSHTSQYLCASSLPGGRPYQETQYFGPGTRLLVL.

This clonotype was seen ten or more times. This chain links TRBV29-1 with TRBJ2-1; TRBD1 agrees at 11 bases. With 4 bases clipped from V and 8 bases from J, the junction kept 13 bases outside the gene matches. This CDR3 comprises 16 residues. Germline CDR1 SQVTM, CDR2 ANQGSEA. The CDR3 sequence is CSVGLTPDRGLDEQFF. The CDR3 DNA sequence: TGCAGCGTTGGTCTAACCCCGGACAGGGGGCTCGATGAGCAGTTCTTC.

There are many counts of this clonotype. This chain links TRBV7-9 with TRBJ2-7; D gene ambiguous. There are 15 residues in the CDR3. V was pared by 3 bases and J by 5 bases, with 17 bases between. Germline V gene data show CDR1 as SEHNR and CDR2 as FQNEAQ (reference sequence). CDR3 in amino acids: CASSFPSSGFDEQYF. The DNA for the CDR3 is TGTGCCAGCAGCTTCCCTAGTTCAGGATTTGACGAGCAGTACTTC.

This clonotype was picked up many times. This sequence joins TRBV4-1 and TRBJ2-7; 10 nucleotides line up with TRBD2. Unmatched junction bases numbered 14, after V lost 2 bases and J lost 7 bases. This CDR3 contains 17 residues. Germline V gene lookup returns CDR1 MGHRA and CDR2 YSYEKL. CDR3 residues: CASSQRFSGRPDEEQYF. CDR3 nucleotide sequence: TGCGCCAGCAGCCAACGGTTTAGCGGGAGGCCCGACGAGGAGCAGTACTTC.

The sample holds a few counts of this clonotype. This chain links TRBV13 with TRBJ1-5; D gene unclear. V gave up 1 base and J gave up 10 bases, with 11 bases separating them. Germline V CDR1 and CDR2: PRHDT, FYEKMQ (reference sequence). The CDR3 consists of 13 residues. The DNA for the CDR3 is TGTGCCAGCAGCTTAGTACTGGGAACACCCCAGCATTTT. Protein product: CASSLVLGTPQHF.

This clonotype came up a few times. V gene TRBV12-3 or TRBV12-4 combines with J gene TRBJ1-3; D gene unclear. The V gene lost 2 bases and the J gene lost 7 bases, with 12 bases spanning the gap. The CDR3 extends over 14 amino acids. As DNA, the CDR3 is TGTGCCAGCAGTTTACTCCCTGGGTGGAACACCATATATTTT. Amino acids: CASSLLPGWNTIYF.

The chain uses TRBV10-3 and TRBJ1-3; the D gene is possibly TRBD1 (6 bases). CDR1 ENHRY and CDR2 SYGVKD come from the germline V gene. The CDR3 sequence is 16 residues long. The ends were cut back, 6 bases at V and 0 bases at J, with 15 bases in the middle. The CDR3 protein is CAISDTGHRSGNTIYF. The CDR3 DNA reads TGTGCCATCAGCGACACGGGACACCGCTCTGGAAACACCATATATTTT.

The chain combines TRBV28 with TRBJ1-2; D remains unclear. The CDR3 consists of 12 residues. V lost 6 bases and J 4 bases, leaving 9 bases between the germline ends. Germline V lookup: CDR1 MDHEN, CDR2 SYDVKM. CDR3 sequence: CASSLTFYGYTF. CDR3 bases: TGTGCCAGCAGCCTAACCTTCTATGGCTACACCTTC.

This clonotype was detected many times. V usage is TRBV30 and J usage is TRBJ2-7; 7 nucleotides align to TRBD1. This CDR3 has 13 residues. Per germline, CDR1 GTSNPN and CDR2 SVGIG (reference sequence). V shed 3 bases, J shed 3 bases, and the junction held 5 bases outside the gene matches. CDR3 in amino acids: CAWSPGQFYEQYF. CDR3 DNA: TGTGCCTGGAGCCCGGGACAGTTCTACGAGCAGTACTTC.

This clonotype has a handful of counts. The CDR3 nucleotides are TGTGCCAGCAGCCCCCTAGGGCTTATCCCCCCCACAGATACGCAGTATTTT. Protein sequence: CASSPLGLIPPTDTQYF. This chain uses TRBV14 with TRBJ2-3; D gene uncertain. Looked up from germline, CDR1 is SGHDN and CDR2 is FVKESK. There are 17 residues in the CDR3. V was cut by 4 bases and J by 2 bases, with 19 bases left in between.

As concerns this clonotype: The junction differs from germline at one of its ends, possibly a read error. The chain has TRBV24-1 and TRBJ2-3, with D perhaps assigned TRBD1 or TRBD2 (6 bases each). The germline V gene encodes CDR1 KGHDR and CDR2 SFDVKD. The CDR3 has 15 residues. The CDR3 loop reads CATSDPPGGTDAQYF. The CDR3 nucleotides read TGTGCCACCAGTGATCCGCCCGGGGGCACAGATGCGCAGTATTTT.